One and the same sample provided the 8 T cell receptor beta chains below, sequenced in a study of regulatory T cells in long-lasting Graves disease. Combining iRepertoire HTBI primers with Arm-PCR of CDR3 regions, the authors built TCR beta libraries. One entry per CDR3 protein, called by TCRdb with MiXCR from the multiplex PCR reads. Counted here are hundreds of thousands of distinct CDR3 sequences, roughly a fifth occurring once; the ten biggest clones make up 25% to 30%. Time point in this sample: persistent/refractory GD, antithyroid drugs over 5 years with positive TRAb. PBMC RNA served as the TCR library source. The sample here was peripheral blood mononuclear cells (PBMCs), taken when the disease was refractory, from a patient treated with antithyroid drugs. These receptors all stem from a female donor with Graves disease.

As concerns this clonotype: A much larger clone is a single base away; this may be a read error. The chain has TRBV12-3 or TRBV12-4 and TRBJ1-1, with TRBD1 matching 8 bases. Trimming at V came to 5 bases and at J to 7 bases, leaving 6 bases not matched to a gene. The CDR3 spans 13 residues. The CDR3, as DNA: TGTGCCAGCAGTGAACCAGGGGGCGGTGAAGCTTTCTTT. Translation: CASSEPGGGEAFF.

Many counts were recorded for this clonotype. The chain links TRBV29-1 to TRBJ2-7; 9 bases align to TRBD1. V lost 6 bases, J lost 5 bases, and 5 bases stayed unmatched. CDR3 length: 12 amino acids. Per the germline V gene, CDR1 is SQVTM and CDR2 is ANQGSEA. The CDR3 bases are TGCAGCGTCCTCGGGACAGGGCACGAGCAGTACTTC. Translating gives CSVLGTGHEQYF.

This clonotype was seen a handful of times. The J gene is TRBJ2-7, the V gene TRBV4-1; D is unresolved. In germline, CDR1 is MGHRA, CDR2 YSYEKL. This CDR3 contains 14 residues. Between the trimmed V and J ends, which lost 0 bases and 4 bases, there was a span of 10 bases. CDR3 residues: CASSQDAVRYEQYF. The CDR3 nucleotides read TGCGCCAGCAGCCAAGATGCCGTAAGATACGAGCAGTACTTC.

V is TRBV10-3 and J is TRBJ1-1; D may be TRBD1 (6 bases). Trimming removed 3 bases at V and 2 bases at J, with 13 bases between. Germline CDR1 ENHRY, CDR2 SYGVKD. The CDR3 covers 15 residues. The CDR3 protein is CAISEGGPGNTEAFF. CDR3 bases: TGTGCCATCAGTGAAGGGGGGCCCGGAAACACTGAAGCTTTCTTT.

The sample holds many counts of this clonotype. The rearrangement uses TRBV6-1 and TRBJ1-1; D not resolved. V lost 1 base to trimming and J lost 3 bases, with 9 bases between them. There are 14 residues in the CDR3. Germline CDR1 MNHNS, CDR2 SASEGT. CDR3 bases: TGTGCCAGCAGTGAAGGACCCCTGGACACTGAAGCTTTCTTT. Translation gives CASSEGPLDTEAFF.

The chain combines TRBV5-8 with TRBJ2-5, with 9 bases matching TRBD2. CDR1 is SGHTS, CDR2 YDEGEE, per germline. The CDR3 has 14 amino acids. J lost 4 bases, V lost 5 bases, and 6 bases had no gene match. CDR3 in amino acids: CASRFSGGRETQYF. The CDR3 DNA sequence: TGTGCCAGCAGATTTAGCGGGGGTCGAGAGACCCAGTACTTC. The full variable domain, rest sourced from reference TRBV5-8 and TRBJ2-5, is EAGVTQSPTHLIKTRGQQATLRCSPISGHTSVYWYQQALGLGLQFLLWYDEGEERNRGNFPPRFSGRQFPNYSSELNVNALELEDSALYLCASRFSGGRETQYFGPGTRLLVL.

This clonotype was seen at least ten times. The chain combines TRBV7-9 with TRBJ2-5; D could derive from TRBD1 or TRBD2 (5 bases each). The CDR3 consists of 13 residues. Trimming removed 7 bases at V and 5 bases at J, with 14 bases between. Germline-derived CDR1 and CDR2 are SEHNR and FQNEAQ (reference sequence). For the CDR3, the DNA is TGTGCCAGCACCCTAACTGAGGGGGAGACCCAGTACTTC. This sequence encodes CASTLTEGETQYF. Full variable domain (remainder filled in from reference TRBV7-9 and TRBJ2-5): DTGVSQNPRHKITKRGQNVTFRCDPISEHNRLYWYRQTLGQGPEFLTYFQNEAQLEKSRLLSDRFSAERPKGSFSTLEIQRTEQGDSAMYLCASTLTEGETQYFGPGTRLLVL.

This clonotype has more than one count but fewer than ten. V usage is TRBV10-3 and J usage is TRBJ1-1, with 10 bases matching TRBD1. CDR1 and CDR2 from the germline V gene are ENHRY and SYGVKD. The CDR3 loop spans 15 amino acids. The V segment lost 7 bases and the J segment 6 bases; nucleotides outside the gene matches: 11. The CDR3 protein is CAIKGYGQGVSEAFF. In DNA form, the CDR3 reads TGTGCCATCAAAGGGTATGGACAGGGGGTTTCTGAAGCTTTCTTT.